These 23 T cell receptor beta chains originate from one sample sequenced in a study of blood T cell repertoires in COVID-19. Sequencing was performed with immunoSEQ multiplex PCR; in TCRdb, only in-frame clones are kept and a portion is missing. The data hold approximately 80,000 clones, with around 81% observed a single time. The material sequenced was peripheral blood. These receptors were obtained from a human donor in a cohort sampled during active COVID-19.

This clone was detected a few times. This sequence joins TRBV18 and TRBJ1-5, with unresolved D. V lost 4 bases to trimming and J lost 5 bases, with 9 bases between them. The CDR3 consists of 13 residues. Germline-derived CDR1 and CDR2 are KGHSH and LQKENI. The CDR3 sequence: CASSQGSDQPQHF. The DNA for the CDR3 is TGTGCCAGCTCACAAGGGAGTGATCAGCCCCAGCATTTT.

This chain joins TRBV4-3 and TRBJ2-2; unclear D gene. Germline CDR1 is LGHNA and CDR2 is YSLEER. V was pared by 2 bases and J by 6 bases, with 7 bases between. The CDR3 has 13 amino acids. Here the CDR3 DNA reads TGCGCCAGCAGCCAATGGCTCGCCGGGGAGCTGTTTTTT. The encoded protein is CASSQWLAGELFF.

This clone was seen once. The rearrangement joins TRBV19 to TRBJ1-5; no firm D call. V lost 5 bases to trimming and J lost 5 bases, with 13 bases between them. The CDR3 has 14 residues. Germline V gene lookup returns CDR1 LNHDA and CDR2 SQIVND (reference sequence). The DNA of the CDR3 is TGTGCCAGTAGTCCGGGATGGAGGGATCAGCCCCAGCATTTT. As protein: CASSPGWRDQPQHF.

In DNA, the CDR3 is TGTGCCAGCAGCTCCGACCCAGGGTCTGGCTACACCTTC. Protein: CASSSDPGSGYTF. V is TRBV6-5 and J is TRBJ1-2, with D possibly matching TRBD1 (5 bases). The CDR3 runs to 13 residues. Trimming shortened V by 6 bases and J by 7 bases, and 15 bases separated the two germline ends. Germline V gene lookup returns CDR1 MNHEY and CDR2 SVGAGI.

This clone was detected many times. CDR3 coding DNA: TGTGCCAGCAGTGAAACCTCGGCAGGGGGCTATCTAAACACTGAAGCTTTCTTT. Protein product: CASSETSAGGYLNTEAFF. V is TRBV2 and J is TRBJ1-1, with 8 bases matching TRBD1. V lost 2 bases, J lost 2 bases, and 13 bases stayed unmatched. From germline, CDR1 is SNHLY and CDR2 FYNNEI. There are 18 residues in the CDR3. Complete variable domain (other parts from reference TRBV2 and TRBJ1-1): EPEVTQTPSHQVTQMGQEVILRCVPISNHLYFYWYRQILGQKVEFLVSFYNNEISEKSEIFDDQFSVERPDGSNFTLKIRSTKLEDSAMYFCASSETSAGGYLNTEAFFGQGTRLTVV.

CDR3 protein: CASSPGAGGVFADTQYF. CDR3 nucleotides: TGTGCCAGCAGCCCCGGGGCGGGGGGTGTTTTCGCAGATACGCAGTATTTT. The V call is TRBV9, the J call TRBJ2-3; 8 bases match TRBD2. The CDR3 runs to 17 residues. The J segment lost 4 bases and the V segment lost 4 bases, leaving 14 bases of the junction unmatched. The germline CDR1 and CDR2 sequences are SGDLS and YYNGEE.

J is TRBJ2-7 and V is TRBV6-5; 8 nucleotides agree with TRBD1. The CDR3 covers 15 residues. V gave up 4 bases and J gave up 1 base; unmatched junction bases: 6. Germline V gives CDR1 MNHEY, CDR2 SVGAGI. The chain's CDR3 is CASSSIQGGSYEQYV. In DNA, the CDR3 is TGTGCCAGCAGTTCCATACAGGGGGGTTCCTACGAGCAGTACGTC.

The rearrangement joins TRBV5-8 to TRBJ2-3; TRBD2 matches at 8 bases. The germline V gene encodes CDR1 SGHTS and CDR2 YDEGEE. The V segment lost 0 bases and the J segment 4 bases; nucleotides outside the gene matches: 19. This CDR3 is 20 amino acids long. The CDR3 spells CASSLGLFSGTRAPADTQYF. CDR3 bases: TGTGCCAGCAGCTTGGGGTTGTTTAGCGGGACCCGGGCCCCCGCAGATACGCAGTATTTT.

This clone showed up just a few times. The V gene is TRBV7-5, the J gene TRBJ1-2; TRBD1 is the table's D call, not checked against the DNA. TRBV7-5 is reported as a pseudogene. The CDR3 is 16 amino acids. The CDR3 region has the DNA TGTGCCAGAAGCTTAGGAGCAGGGGGATTGGACTATGGCTACACCTTC. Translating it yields CARSLGAGGLDYGYTF.

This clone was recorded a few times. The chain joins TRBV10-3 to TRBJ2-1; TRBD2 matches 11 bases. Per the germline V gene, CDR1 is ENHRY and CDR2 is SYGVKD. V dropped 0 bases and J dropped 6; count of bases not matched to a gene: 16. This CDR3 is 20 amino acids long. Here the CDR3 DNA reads TGTGCCATCAGTGAGTCGAACTATTTGGTAGCGGGGGGGCGAACCAATGAGCAGTTCTTC. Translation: CAISESNYLVAGGRTNEQFF.

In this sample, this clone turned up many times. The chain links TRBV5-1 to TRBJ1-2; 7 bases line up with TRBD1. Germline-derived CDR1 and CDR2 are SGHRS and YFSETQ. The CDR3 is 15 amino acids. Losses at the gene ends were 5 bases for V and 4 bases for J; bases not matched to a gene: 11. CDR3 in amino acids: CASSSLTGLAYGYTF. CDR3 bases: TGCGCCAGCAGTTCCCTGACAGGGTTGGCCTATGGCTACACCTTC.

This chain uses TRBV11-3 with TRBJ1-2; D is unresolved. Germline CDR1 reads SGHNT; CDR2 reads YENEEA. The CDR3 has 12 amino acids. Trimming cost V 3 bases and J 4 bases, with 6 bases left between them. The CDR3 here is CASSLSGYGYTF. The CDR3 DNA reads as TGTGCCAGCAGCTTGAGCGGCTATGGCTACACCTTC.

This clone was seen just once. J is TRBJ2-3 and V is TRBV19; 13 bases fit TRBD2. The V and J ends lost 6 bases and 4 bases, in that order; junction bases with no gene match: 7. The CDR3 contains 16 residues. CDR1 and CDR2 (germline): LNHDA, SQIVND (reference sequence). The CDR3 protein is CASSPTSGRPSDTQYF. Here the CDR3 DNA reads TGTGCCAGTAGCCCGACTAGCGGGAGGCCCTCAGATACGCAGTATTTT.

CDR3 amino acids: CSVSLGGTGDTEAFF. The CDR3 DNA is TGCAGCGTATCCCTTGGGGGGACAGGAGACACTGAAGCTTTCTTT. The V and J genes are TRBV29-1 and TRBJ1-1; 8 nucleotides match TRBD1. Germline-derived CDR1 and CDR2 are SQVTM and ANQGSEA. V shed 6 bases and J 3 bases; nucleotides not matched to a gene: 12. This CDR3 region has 15 residues.

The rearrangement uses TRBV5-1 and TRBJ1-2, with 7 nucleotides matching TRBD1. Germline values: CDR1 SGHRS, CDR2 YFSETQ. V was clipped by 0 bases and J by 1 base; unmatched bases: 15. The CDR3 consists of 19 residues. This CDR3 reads CASSLADPDRTYHNYGYTF. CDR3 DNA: TGCGCCAGCAGCTTGGCCGATCCGGACAGGACCTATCATAACTATGGCTACACCTTC.

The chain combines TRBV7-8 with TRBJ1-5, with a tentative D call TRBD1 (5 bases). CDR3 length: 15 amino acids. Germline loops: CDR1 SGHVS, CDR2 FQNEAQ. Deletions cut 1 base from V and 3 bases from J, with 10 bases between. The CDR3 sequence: CASSLVGEDNQPQHF. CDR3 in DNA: TGTGCCAGCAGCTTAGTGGGGGAGGACAATCAGCCCCAGCATTTT. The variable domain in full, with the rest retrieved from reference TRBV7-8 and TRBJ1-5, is GAGVSQSPRYKVAKRGQDVALRCDPISGHVSLFWYQQALGQGPEFLTYFQNEAQLDKSGLPSDRFFAERPEGSVSTLKIQRTQQEDSAVYLCASSLVGEDNQPQHFGDGTRLSIL.

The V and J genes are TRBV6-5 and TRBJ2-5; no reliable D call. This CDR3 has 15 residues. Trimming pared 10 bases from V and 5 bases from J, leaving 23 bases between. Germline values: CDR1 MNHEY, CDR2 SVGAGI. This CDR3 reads CATLILVLSSETQYF. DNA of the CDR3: TGTGCCACCTTAATTCTAGTTTTGTCTTCCGAGACCCAGTACTTC.

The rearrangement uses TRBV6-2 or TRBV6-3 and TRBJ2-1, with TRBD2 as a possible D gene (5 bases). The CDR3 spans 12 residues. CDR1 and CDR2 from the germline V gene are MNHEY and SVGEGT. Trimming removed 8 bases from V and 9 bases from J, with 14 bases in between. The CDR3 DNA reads TGTGCCAGCGGTTTTCGAGGGTCTGAGCAGTTCTTC. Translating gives CASGFRGSEQFF.

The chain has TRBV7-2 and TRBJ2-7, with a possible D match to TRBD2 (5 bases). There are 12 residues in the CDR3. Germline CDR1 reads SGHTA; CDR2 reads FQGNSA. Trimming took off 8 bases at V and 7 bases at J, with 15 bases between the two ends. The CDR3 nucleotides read TGTGCCAGCGATAGTGGACTTGGGGAGCAGTACGTC. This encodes CASDSGLGEQYV.

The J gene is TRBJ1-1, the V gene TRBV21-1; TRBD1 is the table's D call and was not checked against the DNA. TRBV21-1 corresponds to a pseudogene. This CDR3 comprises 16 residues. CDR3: CASSKFSDNMNTEAFF. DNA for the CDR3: TGTGCCAGCAGCAAGTTTTCGGACAATATGAACACTGAAGCTTTCTTT.

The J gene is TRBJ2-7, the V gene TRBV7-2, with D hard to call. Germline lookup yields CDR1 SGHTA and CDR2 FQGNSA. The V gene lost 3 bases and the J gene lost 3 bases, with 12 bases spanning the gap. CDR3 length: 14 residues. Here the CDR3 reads CASSFGGRNYEQYF. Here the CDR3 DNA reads TGTGCCAGCAGCTTTGGCGGCCGAAACTACGAGCAGTACTTC.

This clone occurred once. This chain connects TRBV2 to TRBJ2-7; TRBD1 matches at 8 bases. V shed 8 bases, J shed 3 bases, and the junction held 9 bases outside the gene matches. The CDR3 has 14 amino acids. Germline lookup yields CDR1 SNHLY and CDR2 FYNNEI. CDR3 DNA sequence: TGTGCCAGCCAACCGGGACAGGACTTCTACGAGCAGTACTTC. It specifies CASQPGQDFYEQYF.

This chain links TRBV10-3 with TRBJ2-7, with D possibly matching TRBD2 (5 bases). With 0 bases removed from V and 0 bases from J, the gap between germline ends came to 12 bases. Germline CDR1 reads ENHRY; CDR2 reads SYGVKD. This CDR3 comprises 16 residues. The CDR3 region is CAISESRGLSSYEQYV. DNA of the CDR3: TGTGCCATCAGTGAGTCCCGAGGACTCAGCTCCTACGAGCAGTACGTC.